This record covers a single T cell receptor (beta chain). CDR3 length equals 14 residues. V was clipped by 3 bases and J by 2 bases; unmatched bases: 2. Germline loops: CDR1 LGHDT, CDR2 YNNKEL (reference sequence). The sample comes from a study of blood T cell repertoires in COVID-19. Study summary: Acute and convalescent COVID-19 samples came from the United States, Italy and Spain. PBMCs, B-cell-depleted T cells, or T cells were the source of the cDNA or gDNA that made up the material.

Repertoires were generated with immunoSEQ multiplex PCR, while TCRdb's copy carries only in-frame clones and drops some. The table shows roughly 70,000 clones, with 88% occurring only once. The chain joins TRBV3-1 (or the pseudogene TRBV3-2) to TRBJ2-3; 7 nucleotides line up with TRBD2. The material sequenced was peripheral blood. This receptor was taken from a man in his 70s with active or convalescent COVID-19. CDR3 sequence (DNA): TGTGCCAGCAGCCAGGGGAGGGTCACAGATACGCAGTATTTT. This sequence encodes CASSQGRVTDTQYF.